The 14 T cell receptor beta chains presented below share a single source sample, sequenced in a study of OX40 agonist ivuxolimab in advanced cancers. Some clones are missing from TCRdb's copy, which holds only in-frame ones; the method was immunoSEQ multiplex PCR. Seen here are tens of thousands of clones, around nine tenths observed once, and the top ten hold roughly 0.3%. The sequencing here drew on CD4+ or CD8+ T cells sorted from blood, taken in a trial of the OX40 agonist ivuxolimab. The source is an adult with an advanced solid tumor such as melanoma, head and neck, liver or kidney cancer.

This chain joins TRBV29-1 and TRBJ2-2; 8 positions match TRBD2. Germline V lookup: CDR1 SQVTM, CDR2 ANQGSEA. The ends lost 3 bases at V and 4 bases at J; junction bases unmatched: 7. This CDR3 is 15 amino acids long. CDR3 in DNA: TGCAGCGTTGACCCGGGGGGGTCGGGCACCGGGGAGCTGTTTTTT. Translated: CSVDPGGSGTGELFF.

The chain links TRBV5-1 to TRBJ2-5; 9 positions match TRBD2. The CDR3 runs to 16 residues. The junction had 5 bases not matched to a gene; V was cut back by 1 base and J by 1 base. The germline V gene encodes CDR1 SGHRS and CDR2 YFSETQ. CDR3 in amino acids: CASSLRAGGPQETQYF. CDR3 bases: TGCGCCAGCAGCTTGAGGGCGGGGGGGCCCCAAGAGACCCAGTACTTC.

This clone was seen only a few times. V gene TRBV6-6 combines with J gene TRBJ1-2; possible D gene TRBD1, 5 bases. Germline V gene lookup returns CDR1 MNHNY and CDR2 SVGAGI (reference sequence). V was trimmed by 10 bases and J by 8 bases, leaving 17 bases between them. The CDR3 length is 12 residues. The CDR3 bases are TGTGCCAACGGGGCATCCGGGGAAGGCTACACCTTC. Its protein is CANGASGEGYTF.

V usage is TRBV6-1 and J usage is TRBJ2-4; 13 bases fit TRBD2. Looked up from germline, CDR1 is MNHNS and CDR2 is SASEGT. Trimming took 4 bases from V and 0 from J; bases not matched to a gene: 9. This CDR3 is built from 19 residues. The CDR3 region has the DNA TGTGCCAGCAGTGGACTCGGGACTAGCGGGGACCTAGCCAAAAACATTCAGTACTTC. Protein product: CASSGLGTSGDLAKNIQYF.

The chain links TRBV18 to TRBJ1-2; tentative D call: TRBD1 (5 bases). Germline-derived CDR1 and CDR2 are KGHSH and LQKENI. V lost 3 bases and J 3 bases, leaving 11 bases between the germline ends. This CDR3 contains 14 residues. In DNA form, the CDR3 reads TGTGCCAGCTCACCGCGGGACCGCGACTATGGCTACACCTTC. This sequence encodes CASSPRDRDYGYTF.

In DNA, the CDR3 is TGTGCCAGCAGCTTAGTCGGCGGACAGGGGGTTACTGAGCAGTTCTTC. It is translated as CASSLVGGQGVTEQFF. The V call is TRBV7-9, the J call TRBJ2-1; 10 bases align to TRBD1. The germline gives CDR1 SEHNR, CDR2 FQNEAQ (reference sequence). The CDR3 is 16 amino acids. With 1 base clipped from V and 9 bases from J, the junction kept 9 bases outside the gene matches.

The chain is built from TRBV7-2 and TRBJ1-1, with D possibly TRBD1 on 5 matching bases. Per the germline V gene, CDR1 is SGHTA and CDR2 is FQGNSA. This CDR3 spans 15 amino acids. V lost 2 bases to trimming and J lost 4 bases, with 14 bases between them. CDR3 protein: CASSLRMSGGTEAFF. CDR3 nucleotide sequence: TGTGCCAGCAGCTTAAGGATGTCGGGGGGCACTGAAGCTTTCTTT.

There are a few counts of this clone. The V and J genes are TRBV2 and TRBJ2-2, with TRBD1 matching over 7 bases. J was trimmed by 4 bases and V by 2 bases; bases with no gene match: 4. The CDR3 runs to 15 residues. CDR1 and CDR2 (germline): SNHLY, FYNNEI. The CDR3 bases are TGTGCCAGCAGTGAAAAGTCAGGGGGCACCGGGGAGCTGTTTTTT. It translates to CASSEKSGGTGELFF. The full variable domain, rest sourced from reference TRBV2 and TRBJ2-2, is EPEVTQTPSHQVTQMGQEVILRCVPISNHLYFYWYRQILGQKVEFLVSFYNNEISEKSEIFDDQFSVERPDGSNFTLKIRSTKLEDSAMYFCASSEKSGGTGELFFGEGSRLTVL.

The chain uses TRBV13 and TRBJ1-1; D gene ambiguous. Germline-derived CDR1 and CDR2 are PRHDT and FYEKMQ (reference sequence). V was shortened by 3 bases and J by 0 bases, with 8 bases between the two germline ends. The CDR3 consists of 14 residues. Here the CDR3 DNA reads TGTGCCAGCAGCTTGGGTGACGTGAACACTGAAGCTTTCTTT. It codes for CASSLGDVNTEAFF.

Details on this clone: Relative to the germline gene, one junction end is altered; a read error may explain this. V is TRBV18 and J is TRBJ1-5; D unclear. Germline V gene data show CDR1 as KGHSH and CDR2 as LQKENI. This CDR3 region has 14 residues. The CDR3 spells CASSPDRSNPPQHF. CDR3 bases: TGTGCCAGCTCACCGGACCGCTCAAATCCGCCCCAGCATTTT.

The chain is built from TRBV7-6 and TRBJ2-3; D gene unclear. V dropped 5 bases and J dropped 2 bases, with 14 bases sitting between them. The length of the CDR3 is 15 residues. Germline values: CDR1 SGHVS, CDR2 FNYEAQ. The CDR3 region is CASSLSISTTDTQYF. In nucleotides, the CDR3 is TGTGCCAGCAGCCTCTCGATATCCACCACAGATACGCAGTATTTT.

V is TRBV9 and J is TRBJ2-7, with D perhaps matching TRBD1 (6 bases). V lost 5 bases and J 6 bases, leaving 21 bases between the germline ends. Germline V gene data show CDR1 as SGDLS and CDR2 as YYNGEE. CDR3 length: 15 amino acids. CDR3 sequence (DNA): TGTGCCAGCAGTCAAACTACAGGGCAGGTGCGCGAGCAGTACTTC. As protein: CASSQTTGQVREQYF.

The V and J genes are TRBV21-1 and TRBJ1-6; no check of the table's D call, TRBD1, against the DNA was made. TRBV21-1 constitutes a pseudogene. The CDR3 contains 18 residues. The CDR3 bases are TGTGCCAGCAGCACATGGGACAGCCTAAGCTCCTATAATTCACCCCTCCACTTT. It is translated as CASSTWDSLSSYNSPLHF.

This clone was detected once. This chain connects TRBV10-2 to TRBJ2-1, with 10 bases that match TRBD1. The CDR3 loop spans 14 amino acids. Per the germline V gene, CDR1 is WSHSY and CDR2 is SAAADI. With V trimmed by 6 bases and J by 8 bases, 7 bases remained unmatched. The CDR3 loop reads CASSRDRGWDEQFF. CDR3 coding DNA: TGCGCCAGCAGCCGGGACAGGGGATGGGATGAGCAGTTCTTC.